The 30 T cell receptor beta chains reported below all come from one sample, sequenced in a study of T cell clonality in common variable immunodeficiency. Assay: immunoSEQ multiplex PCR; the TCRdb copy retains only in-frame clones and omits some. In total the sample includes under 40,000 clones, none of them seen once. The sequencing input was peripheral blood mononuclear cells. The receptors shown here come from a person between 18 and 75 years old in good health.

This clone was seen ten or more times. The read terminates 3 residues before the CDR3 end, so the remaining end is supplied by the germline J gene. The chain combines TRBV20-1 with TRBJ1-1; maybe TRBD1 (6 bases). Trimming removed 6 bases from V and 5 bases from J, with 13 bases in between. The CDR3 has 12 amino acids. Germline V CDR1 and CDR2: DFQATT, SNEGSKA (reference sequence). The CDR3 loop reads CSARSRGTEAFF. The part of the CDR3 DNA that was read is TGCAGTGCCCGCTCGAGGGGGACTGAA.

This clone showed up many times. This CDR3 is CASSQDSSGANVLTF. The covered CDR3 bases are TGTGCCAGCAGTCAAGACAGCTCTGGGGCCAACGTC. The chain links TRBV6-2 or TRBV6-3 to TRBJ2-6; tentative D call: TRBD1 (5 bases). The sequence runs out 3 residues before the end of the CDR3; the remainder is reconstructed from the germline J gene. CDR1 is MNHEY and CDR2 is SVGEGT in the germline V gene. Trimming shortened V by 5 bases and J by 0 bases, and 8 bases separated the two germline ends. CDR3 size: 15 residues.

About this clone: The CDR3 end is not reached by the read, which stops 3 residues before it; the germline J gene fills it in. V usage is TRBV6-4 and J usage is TRBJ1-2, with 8 bases that match TRBD1. This CDR3 region has 13 residues. V shed 6 bases, J shed 3 bases, and the junction held 3 bases outside the gene matches. Germline CDR1 and CDR2: MRHNA and SNTAGT. The CDR3 sequence: CASRGTGDYGYTF. The CDR3 bases that were read are TGTGCCAGCAGAGGGACAGGTGACTATGGC.

This clone was counted at least ten times. The CDR3 end lies 3 residues beyond the end of the read and is filled in from the germline J gene. The J gene is TRBJ2-1, the V gene TRBV20-1; D unresolved. Germline CDR1 DFQATT, CDR2 SNEGSKA (reference sequence). V gave up 0 bases and J gave up 4 bases, with 16 bases separating them. The CDR3 sequence is 16 residues long. CDR3 amino acids: CSARDPPVRGYNEQFF. CDR3 DNA (partial): TGCAGTGCTAGAGATCCGCCGGTCCGTGGTTACAATGAG.

This clone was seen repeatedly, ten times or more. The sequenced fragment ends 3 residues before the CDR3 boundary, so the rest is inferred from the germline J gene. This rearrangement joins TRBV13 to TRBJ1-2; D may be TRBD1 (5 bases). Trimming left V 3 bases short and J 4 bases short, with 21 bases between. The germline gives CDR1 PRHDT, CDR2 FYEKMQ (reference sequence). The CDR3 runs 17 residues. CDR3 in amino acids: CASSFQWLQGRSYGYTF. CDR3 bases read: TGTGCCAGCAGCTTCCAGTGGCTGCAGGGTAGAAGCTATGGC.

This clone showed up just a few times. The read gets to within 3 residues of the CDR3 end, and the germline J gene fills in the rest. The genes are TRBV30 and TRBJ1-2; no reliable D call. Germline values: CDR1 GTSNPN, CDR2 SVGIG (reference sequence). The CDR3 loop spans 15 amino acids. CDR3 amino acids: CAWTSGGSMIDTYTF. The part of the CDR3 DNA that was read is TGTGCCTGGACATCGGGCGGGAGTATGATAGATACC.

This clone was seen repeatedly, ten times or more. The read stops 3 residues short of the end of the CDR3; the missing end is completed from the germline J gene. This chain joins TRBV5-4 and TRBJ1-1, with D hard to call. Between the trimmed V and J ends, which lost 4 bases and 0 bases, there was a span of 16 bases. This CDR3 region has 16 residues. Germline CDR1 SGHNT, CDR2 YYREEE (reference sequence). CDR3 DNA (partial): TGTGCCAGCAGCGGCGGCGGCAGCGGCATGAACACTGAA. Translating gives CASSGGGSGMNTE. The complete CDR3 sequence is CASSGGGSGMNTEAFF.

As to this clone: The CDR3 is cut off 3 residues early in the read; its end comes from the germline J gene. This chain connects TRBV7-6 to TRBJ1-3; D is perhaps TRBD1 (6 bases). Germline assignment: CDR1 SGHVS and CDR2 FNYEAQ. V was shortened by 2 bases and J by 0 bases, with 11 bases between the two germline ends. This CDR3 has 16 amino acids. The sequenced CDR3 bases are TGTGCCAGCAGCTTACAGACAGGAAGCTCTGGAAACACC. The encoded protein is CASSLQTGSSGNT. The CDR3 in full is CASSLQTGSSGNTIYF.

This clone was counted between two and nine times. The read halts 3 residues ahead of the CDR3 end, with the missing end drawn from the germline J gene. V gene TRBV6-4 combines with J gene TRBJ2-1; 10 nucleotides agree with TRBD2. CDR1 and CDR2 from the germline V gene are MRHNA and SNTAGT. J lost 2 bases, V lost 6 bases, and 4 bases had no gene match. This CDR3 contains 15 residues. The part of the CDR3 DNA that was read is TGTGCCAGCAGCAGGGGACTAGCGACCTACAATGAG. This translates into CASSRGLATYNE. The complete CDR3 reads CASSRGLATYNEQFF.

This clone has ten or more counts. Coverage ceases 3 residues before the CDR3 finishes, and the germline J gene fills in the end. V is TRBV20-1 and J is TRBJ1-2; D gene unclear. Germline loops: CDR1 DFQATT, CDR2 SNEGSKA (reference sequence). CDR3 length: 13 amino acids. Incomplete CDR3 DNA: TGCAGTGCTAGAGTTACAGTTGGAGGGGGC. Encoded protein: CSARVTVGGG. The whole CDR3 sequence is CSARVTVGGGYTF.

In the case of this clone: The sequence runs out 3 residues before the end of the CDR3; the remainder is reconstructed from the germline J gene. The rearrangement joins TRBV19 to TRBJ1-1; no definite D call. Trimming stripped 3 bases from V and 5 bases from J, with 16 bases between. The CDR3 sequence is 15 residues long. Germline assignment: CDR1 LNHDA and CDR2 SQIVND (reference sequence). The CDR3 sequence is CASSIYQAKSTEAFF. CDR3 bases read: TGTGCCAGTAGTATTTACCAGGCTAAGAGTACTGAA.

Points on this clone: Read coverage stops 3 residues before the CDR3 terminus; the germline J gene supplies the remainder. V is TRBV19 and J is TRBJ1-2; D might be TRBD1 (6 bases). This CDR3 comprises 18 residues. Germline V lookup: CDR1 LNHDA, CDR2 SQIVND (reference sequence). Trimming removed 6 bases at V and 1 base at J, with 24 bases between. The CDR3 reads CASSYQGGTGGFNYGYTF. The covered CDR3 bases are TGTGCCAGTAGCTACCAAGGGGGTACAGGAGGTTTTAACTATGGC. Full variable domain (rest looked up from reference TRBV19 and TRBJ1-2): DGGITQSPKYLFRKEGQNVTLSCEQNLNHDAMYWYRQDPGQGLRLIYYSQIVNDFQKGDIAEGYSVSREKKESFPLTVTSAQKNPTAFYLCASSYQGGTGGFNYGYTFGSGTRLTVV.

This clone was observed many times. The CDR3 end is not reached by the read, which stops 3 residues before it; the germline J gene fills it in. The V and J genes are TRBV5-4 and TRBJ2-1; TRBD1 agrees at 7 bases. The trim removed 3 bases at V and 1 base at J, leaving 1 base unmatched. The CDR3 sequence is 14 residues long. In germline, CDR1 is SGHNT, CDR2 YYREEE (reference sequence). The part of the CDR3 DNA that was read is TGTGCCAGCAGCTGGGGACAGTCCTACAATGAG. It specifies CASSWGQSYNE. The full CDR3 is CASSWGQSYNEQFF.

This clone has at least ten counts. Sequencing ends 3 residues short of the CDR3 end; the germline J gene provides the rest. The chain recombines TRBV20-1 with TRBJ1-5; D call uncertain. Trimming took 1 base from V and 2 from J, leaving 12 bases between them. This CDR3 has 15 residues. CDR1 DFQATT and CDR2 SNEGSKA come from the germline V gene (reference sequence). CDR3 bases read: TGCAGTGCTAGAGTAGAAGGGTCGGGCAATCAGCCC. Translated, it gives CSARVEGSGNQP. The whole CDR3 sequence reads CSARVEGSGNQPQHF.

This clone was found many times. With the read ending 3 residues before the CDR3 end, the germline J gene is used to fill in that end. J is TRBJ2-1 and V is TRBV19, with 10 bases identical to TRBD2. V was clipped by 3 bases and J by 4 bases; unmatched bases: 3. The CDR3 sequence is 15 residues long. Per the germline V gene, CDR1 is LNHDA and CDR2 is SQIVND (reference sequence). CDR3 DNA, as far as it was read: TGTGCCAGTAGTATTAGTAGCGGGGGGTACAATGAG. The encoded protein is CASSISSGGYNE. The full CDR3 reads CASSISSGGYNEQFF.

This clone was observed many times. The read gets to within 3 residues of the CDR3 end, and the germline J gene fills in the rest. V usage is TRBV19 and J usage is TRBJ1-1; possible D gene TRBD1, 6 bases. V was cut by 5 bases and J by 4 bases, with 17 bases left in between. Germline lookup yields CDR1 LNHDA and CDR2 SQIVND (reference sequence). The CDR3 contains 15 residues. The sequenced part of the CDR3 DNA is TGTGCCAGTAGTGTTGTAGCAGGGGAAGGCACTGAA. Translating gives CASSVVAGEGTE. The whole CDR3 sequence is CASSVVAGEGTEAFF.

At least ten counts were recorded for this clone. Read sequence stops 3 residues before the CDR3 end, and the germline J gene provides the missing end. The genes are TRBV5-1 and TRBJ2-3; D ambiguous. Trimming removed 0 bases at V and 3 bases at J, with 8 bases between. This CDR3 comprises 14 residues. Germline loops: CDR1 SGHRS, CDR2 YFSETQ. The sequenced CDR3 bases are TGCGCCAGCAGCTTGGGTCAGAGGACAGATACG. This gives the protein CASSLGQRTDT. The entire CDR3 protein reads CASSLGQRTDTQYF.

Incomplete CDR3 DNA: TGCAGTGCCGACAGAGGACAGGCATCGCTTGACTGGGAGACC. It yields the protein CSADRGQASLDWET. The whole CDR3 sequence is CSADRGQASLDWETQYF. This chain connects TRBV20-1 to TRBJ2-5; 7 nucleotides match TRBD1. The CDR3 goes on 3 residues after the read ends, and that part is filled in from the germline J gene. Germline V gives CDR1 DFQATT, CDR2 SNEGSKA (reference sequence). CDR3 size: 17 residues. Trimming cost V 6 bases and J 5 bases; bases outside gene matches: 21.

This clone was seen many times. The CDR3 sequence is CASSLDLGQNTIYF. The sequenced CDR3 bases are TGTGCCAGCAGCTTAGATTTGGGGCAGAACACC. The J gene is TRBJ1-3, the V gene TRBV7-9; D is possibly TRBD1 (5 bases). The read halts 3 residues ahead of the CDR3 end, with the missing end drawn from the germline J gene. Trimming removed 1 base at V and 7 bases at J, with 11 bases between. Germline CDR1 SEHNR, CDR2 FQNEAQ (reference sequence). This CDR3 is 14 amino acids long.

This clone was seen many times. The CDR3 end falls 3 residues outside the read, so it is completed with the germline J gene. V usage is TRBV19 and J usage is TRBJ2-3, with 9 bases identical to TRBD2. Germline lookup yields CDR1 LNHDA and CDR2 SQIVND (reference sequence). The CDR3 is 15 residues long. With V trimmed by 2 bases and J by 4 bases, 4 bases remained unmatched. The sequenced part of the CDR3 DNA is TGTGCCAGTAGTATATTTCTAGCGGGACCAGATACG. Its translation is CASSIFLAGPDT. The whole CDR3 sequence reads CASSIFLAGPDTQYF.

This clone was seen at least ten times. The read ends 3 residues early relative to the CDR3; the germline J gene fills the gap. The rearrangement uses TRBV7-9 and TRBJ2-1; the match to TRBD2 covers 7 bases. This CDR3 contains 14 residues. Germline assignment: CDR1 SEHNR and CDR2 FQNEAQ (reference sequence). The J segment lost 6 bases and the V segment lost 4 bases, leaving 6 bases of the junction unmatched. The CDR3 DNA, read in part, is TGTGCCAGCAGCTGGGGGTCTAGCGGCAATGAG. Translation gives CASSWGSSGNE. The entire CDR3 protein reads CASSWGSSGNEQFF. The full variable domain, rest sourced from reference TRBV7-9 and TRBJ2-1, is DTGVSQNPRHKITKRGQNVTFRCDPISEHNRLYWYRQTLGQGPEFLTYFQNEAQLEKSRLLSDRFSAERPKGSFSTLEIQRTEQGDSAMYLCASSWGSSGNEQFFGPGTRLTVL.

This clone is labeled as medium-sized. The read comes to an end 3 residues before the CDR3 does, leaving the germline J gene to fill in the end. The genes are TRBV10-3 and TRBJ1-1; 8 bases agree with TRBD1. The CDR3 is 15 residues long. CDR1 is ENHRY, CDR2 SYGVKD, per germline. V was pared by 9 bases and J by 1 base, with 10 bases of the junction left unmatched. CDR3 DNA, as far as it was read: TGTGCCATTGGGGGGACAGGTCCGGCGAACACTGAA. It encodes CAIGGTGPANTE. From start to end, the CDR3 is CAIGGTGPANTEAFF.

This clone was observed many times. The CDR3 extends 3 residues past the end of the read, so its final part is completed from the germline J gene. This sequence joins TRBV13 and TRBJ2-1; the match to TRBD2 covers 10 bases. The V segment lost 5 bases and the J segment 7 bases; nucleotides outside the gene matches: 8. This CDR3 has 15 amino acids. The V gene's germline CDR1 is PRHDT and CDR2 FYEKMQ (reference sequence). CDR3 region: CASSLRTSGQNEQFF. The DNA read from the CDR3 is TGTGCCAGCAGCCTCCGGACTAGCGGACAAAATGAG.

This clone was seen ten or more times. The sequence runs out 3 residues before the end of the CDR3; the remainder is reconstructed from the germline J gene. The chain links TRBV6-2 or TRBV6-3 to TRBJ2-7; 10 positions match TRBD2. V shed 2 bases and J 3 bases; nucleotides not matched to a gene: 4. CDR3 size: 15 residues. The V gene's germline CDR1 is MNHEY and CDR2 SVGEGT. CDR3: CASSYASGRVYEQYF. The DNA read from the CDR3 is TGTGCCAGCAGTTACGCGAGCGGGAGGGTCTACGAG.

In its sample, this clone was seen many times. The read falls 3 residues short of the CDR3 end, and the missing part is taken from the germline J gene. This chain links TRBV20-1 with TRBJ2-2; D may be TRBD1 (6 bases). Trimming pared 6 bases from V and 6 bases from J, leaving 14 bases between. The CDR3 is made up of 13 amino acids. CDR1 is DFQATT and CDR2 is SNEGSKA in the germline V gene (reference sequence). The chain's CDR3 is CSAPGVRAGELFF. CDR3 DNA (partial): TGCAGTGCGCCAGGGGTTCGGGCCGGGGAG.

This clone was counted between two and nine times. The CDR3 end falls 3 residues outside the read, so it is completed with the germline J gene. V usage is TRBV25-1 and J usage is TRBJ2-7, with a possible D match to TRBD1 (6 bases). V was trimmed by 1 base and J by 3 bases, leaving 16 bases between them. The germline gives CDR1 MGHDK, CDR2 SYGVNS. This CDR3 has 16 residues. CDR3: CASSESGASSHYEQYF. The sequenced CDR3 bases are TGTGCCAGCAGTGAATCAGGGGCTAGCTCTCACTACGAG.

In its sample, this clone was seen many times. The CDR3 end falls 3 residues outside the read, so it is completed with the germline J gene. The chain combines TRBV2 with TRBJ2-3; 16 nucleotides match TRBD2. V lost 8 bases, J lost 6 bases, and 2 bases stayed unmatched. The CDR3 totals 14 residues. Germline CDR1 and CDR2: SNHLY and FYNNEI. The sequenced part of the CDR3 DNA is TGTGCCAGCTCGGGACTAGCGGGAGGGGATACG. Its protein is CASSGLAGGDT. The whole CDR3 protein is CASSGLAGGDTQYF. Complete variable domain (other parts from reference TRBV2 and TRBJ2-3): EPEVTQTPSHQVTQMGQEVILRCVPISNHLYFYWYRQILGQKVEFLVSFYNNEISEKSEIFDDQFSVERPDGSNFTLKIRSTKLEDSAMYFCASSGLAGGDTQYFGPGTRLTVL.

This clone was observed at least ten times. The DNA ends 3 residues before the CDR3 does, and the rest of the CDR3 is filled in from the germline J gene. This chain links TRBV5-1 with TRBJ1-2; D unclear. Germline assignment: CDR1 SGHRS and CDR2 YFSETQ. CDR3 length: 13 residues. Trimming took 0 bases from V and 5 from J, leaving 8 bases between them. CDR3 DNA, as far as it was read: TGCGCCAGCAGCTTGGCCGGGGAGTATGGC. The encoded protein is CASSLAGEYG. The complete CDR3 protein is CASSLAGEYGYTF.

In this sample, this clone turned up many times. The read ends 3 residues before the CDR3 terminus; that terminus is restored from the germline J gene. The chain has TRBV19 and TRBJ2-1; D may be TRBD2 (5 bases). Germline V CDR1 and CDR2: LNHDA, SQIVND (reference sequence). The CDR3 length is 14 residues. Trimming stripped 3 bases from V and 0 bases from J, with 6 bases between. The sequenced part of the CDR3 DNA is TGTGCCAGTAGTATTACTAGCTCCTACAATGAG. Protein sequence: CASSITSSYNE. The whole CDR3 reads CASSITSSYNEQFF.

This clone was recorded many times. The CDR3 end falls 3 residues outside the read, so it is completed with the germline J gene. The J gene is TRBJ1-2, the V gene TRBV7-9; TRBD1 matches 7 bases. The CDR3 is 14 amino acids. Germline CDR1 and CDR2: SEHNR and FQNEAQ (reference sequence). The V segment lost 7 bases and the J segment 2 bases; nucleotides outside the gene matches: 7. Here the CDR3 reads CASTRGTANYGYTF. The covered CDR3 bases are TGTGCCAGCACCAGAGGGACAGCAAACTATGGC.